This T cell receptor beta chain was documented in a study of T cell responses to AZD1222 COVID-19 vaccine. The CDR3 sequence is 11 residues long. Looked up from germline, CDR1 is SQVTM and CDR2 is ANQGSEA. Trimming removed 4 bases from V and 2 bases from J, with 6 bases in between. General study findings and limits: Two doses of AZD1222 preceded a rise in Spike-specific TCR breadth and depth. Spike-spanning, vaccine-associated CD4 TCRs were dominant at 160-218 and 743-854. White British donors predominated, females outnumbered males, and clonal diversity was possibly underestimated. Only 6 or 7 individuals given AZD1222 were seropositive at baseline.

TCRdb's table, derived via immunoSEQ multiplex PCR, lists solely in-frame clones and lacks some. The sample includes approximately 180,000 clones, 80% to 90% seen only once; the top ten take 7.7%. As to this clone: Its cognate antigen is unknown.

The chain has TRBV29-1 and TRBJ2-7; D call uncertain. Sequencing was performed on peripheral blood, taken on day 0 of AZD1222 vaccination. The receptor's source is an adult in good health. In DNA form, the CDR3 reads TGCAGCGTTGGGCAGGCCTACGAGCAGTACTTC. Amino acids: CSVGQAYEQYF.